The entry below gives a single TCR beta chain sequence along with its context. CDR1 and CDR2 (germline): LGHDT, YNNKEL (reference sequence). This CDR3 has 15 residues. Trimming shortened V by 0 bases and J by 5 bases, and 14 bases separated the two germline ends. This specimen belongs to a study of blood T cell repertoires in COVID-19. TCRdb's table, derived via immunoSEQ multiplex PCR, lists solely in-frame clones and lacks some. The sample consists of about 230,000 clones, 84% of them appearing once. The rearrangement links TRBV3-1 (or the pseudogene TRBV3-2) to TRBJ2-7, with D possibly TRBD2 on 6 matching bases. The TCR was taken from a man in his forties or fifties with active or convalescent COVID-19. The specimen was peripheral blood. In DNA, the CDR3 is TGTGCCAGCAGCCAAGACGAGGAGGGTTACCACGAGCAGTACTTC. Encoded protein: CASSQDEEGYHEQYF.